Listed here are 12 T cell receptor beta chains from one sample, sequenced in a study of T cells in localized non-small cell lung cancer. The assay was immunoSEQ multiplex PCR, and TCRdb's table has in-frame clones only and misses some. Of around 3,600 clones in the sample, 33% were seen once. This material consisted of normal lung tissue next to the tumor, taken before any cancer treatment. These receptors all come from a woman aged 35 to 75 with stage I lung adenocarcinoma.

A few counts support this clone. This chain joins TRBV9 and TRBJ2-7; D not certain. This CDR3 region has 14 residues. Trimming cost V 0 bases and J 1 base, with 8 bases left between them. Germline assignment: CDR1 SGDLS and CDR2 YYNGEE. CDR3 protein: CASSVEAKSYEQYF. CDR3 nucleotide sequence: TGTGCCAGCAGCGTAGAGGCCAAATCCTACGAGCAGTACTTC.

This clone was seen a handful of times. The V call is TRBV10-2, the J call TRBJ1-1; D is ambiguous. Germline CDR1 is WSHSY and CDR2 is SAAADI. V was clipped by 4 bases and J by 5 bases, with 8 bases between them. The CDR3 has 12 amino acids. CDR3 sequence reads: CASSADITEAFF. Here the CDR3 DNA reads TGCGCCAGCAGTGCTGACATAACTGAAGCTTTCTTT.

This clone counts as medium-sized. The chain couples TRBV11-3 to TRBJ1-4; weak D call: TRBD1 (5 bases). The CDR3 totals 15 residues. V was trimmed by 7 bases and J by 6 bases, leaving 18 bases between them. CDR1 and CDR2 (germline): SGHNT, YENEEA. The CDR3 DNA reads as TGTGCCAGCATGCAAACGGGGCCACGCGATGAAAAACTGTTTTTT. It specifies CASMQTGPRDEKLFF.

V is TRBV29-1 and J is TRBJ2-1; 8 nucleotides agree with TRBD2. The V gene's germline CDR1 is SQVTM and CDR2 ANQGSEA. This CDR3 has 14 amino acids. V shed 2 bases and J 4 bases; nucleotides not matched to a gene: 4. This chain's CDR3 is CSVETGGWYNEQFF. CDR3 nucleotide sequence: TGCAGCGTTGAAACGGGGGGGTGGTACAATGAGCAGTTCTTC.

The chain couples TRBV5-1 to TRBJ1-1; D gene ambiguous. The CDR3 is 14 amino acids. Looked up from germline, CDR1 is SGHRS and CDR2 is YFSETQ. Trimming cost V 0 bases and J 6 bases, with 12 bases left between them. CDR3 residues: CASSLGAEGSEAFF. The CDR3 nucleotides are TGCGCCAGCAGCTTGGGGGCCGAGGGCTCTGAAGCTTTCTTT.

This chain joins TRBV19 and TRBJ2-7; 10 bases map to TRBD1. The V gene end was trimmed by 7 bases and the J gene end by 2 bases; junction bases not matched to a gene: 11. Per the germline V gene, CDR1 is LNHDA and CDR2 is SQIVND (reference sequence). The CDR3 has 16 residues. The CDR3 coding sequence is TGTGCCAGTAAACCCCGGGACAGGGGTCTTACCTACGAGCAGTACTTC. It is translated as CASKPRDRGLTYEQYF.

There are a few counts of this clone. The V and J genes are TRBV25-1 and TRBJ1-1, with unresolved D. Germline lookup yields CDR1 MGHDK and CDR2 SYGVNS. This CDR3 has 13 residues. The V gene lost 5 bases and the J gene lost 10 bases, with 17 bases spanning the gap. The CDR3 bases are TGTGCCAGCAGTCTAATGACCTCCCGGAGAGCTTTCTTT. This translates into CASSLMTSRRAFF. The entire variable domain, with the rest obtained from reference TRBV25-1 and TRBJ1-1, is as follows: EADIYQTPRYLVIGTGKKITLECSQTMGHDKMYWYQQDPGMELHLIHYSYGVNSTEKGDLSSESTVSRIRTEHFPLTLESARPSHTSQYLCASSLMTSRRAFFGQGTRLTVV.

This clone was observed a handful of times. The V and J genes are TRBV9 and TRBJ1-5, with a possible D match to TRBD1 (6 bases). Germline-derived CDR1 and CDR2 are SGDLS and YYNGEE. CDR3 length: 15 amino acids. The V and J ends lost 4 bases and 4 bases respectively, with 15 bases between them. The DNA of the CDR3 is TGTGCCAGCAGCAGGGGACACGGGGGGAATCAGCCCCAGCATTTT. Encoded protein: CASSRGHGGNQPQHF.

The rearrangement links TRBV30 to TRBJ2-7; D perhaps matches TRBD1 (6 bases). Germline V gene lookup returns CDR1 GTSNPN and CDR2 SVGIG (reference sequence). Trimming removed 1 base from V and 4 bases from J, with 8 bases in between. The CDR3 spans 12 residues. The CDR3 DNA reads as TGTGCCTGGAGTGGGGGGCGATACGAGCAGTACTTC. It translates to CAWSGGRYEQYF.

V gene TRBV10-3 combines with J gene TRBJ2-7; 8 nucleotides agree with TRBD2. Per the germline V gene, CDR1 is ENHRY and CDR2 is SYGVKD. V shed 10 bases and J 2 bases; nucleotides not matched to a gene: 19. The CDR3 runs 17 residues. CDR3 DNA: TGTGCCAGCGGGATTGTGTCCTCGGGGGGGCCCCCCTACGAGCAGTACTTC. As protein: CASGIVSSGGPPYEQYF.

This sequence joins TRBV19 and TRBJ2-2; D possibly corresponds to TRBD1 (5 bases). Trimming took off 6 bases at V and 3 bases at J, with 11 bases between the two ends. CDR3 size: 14 residues. Looked up from germline, CDR1 is LNHDA and CDR2 is SQIVND (reference sequence). In nucleotides, the CDR3 is TGTGCCAGTAGCCAGGGTGTGGACACCGGGGAGCTGTTTTTT. It specifies CASSQGVDTGELFF.

The chain links TRBV7-7 to TRBJ2-6; 13 bases match TRBD2. Per germline, CDR1 SSHAT and CDR2 FNYEAQ (reference sequence). Trimming took 5 bases from V and 4 from J; bases not matched to a gene: 8. This CDR3 has 18 amino acids. This chain's CDR3 is CASSAGLAGSHGANVLTF. The CDR3 DNA is TGTGCCAGCAGCGCGGGACTAGCGGGATCCCACGGGGCCAACGTCCTGACTTTC. The full variable domain, with the rest looked up from reference TRBV7-7 and TRBJ2-6, is GAGVSQSPRYKVTKRGQDVTLRCDPISSHATLYWYQQALGQGPEFLTYFNYEAQPDKSGLPSDRFSAERPEGSISTLTIQRTEQRDSAMYRCASSAGLAGSHGANVLTFGAGSRLTVL.